The clone carrying this T cell receptor beta chain came up many times. Its target is unknown. These data originate in a study of CD8 T cells in ankylosing spondylitis. Regarding the study as a whole: Significant enrichment of disease-linked clones was reportedly seen in matched ankylosing spondylitis synovial fluid. Disease-linked clones, CD8+, were relatively rare in peripheral blood. Made up of eight highly homologous variants, a TCR beta motif appeared characteristic of ankylosing spondylitis blood.

Libraries for TCR beta were made by quantitative 5'-RACE with molecular barcodes. Via MiXCR, TCRdb re-called the 5' RACE reads, giving one row per CDR3 protein. The sample has 200,000 to 250,000 distinct CDR3 sequences; more than 9% are singletons. This TCR derives from a male donor with ankylosing spondylitis or in good health (not recorded which). Sequenced: blood, either unsorted or a sorted T cell fraction (not recorded which).

The CDR3 nucleotides are TGTGCCAGCAGCCCCTTCGTGGGAGCGGGGGAAAAACTGTTTTTT. Translating it yields CASSPFVGAGEKLFF. The chain links TRBV7-6 to TRBJ1-4; no reliable D call. Trimming left V 5 bases short and J 8 bases short, with 18 bases between. Germline assignment: CDR1 SGHVS and CDR2 FNYEAQ. The CDR3 sequence is 15 residues long.